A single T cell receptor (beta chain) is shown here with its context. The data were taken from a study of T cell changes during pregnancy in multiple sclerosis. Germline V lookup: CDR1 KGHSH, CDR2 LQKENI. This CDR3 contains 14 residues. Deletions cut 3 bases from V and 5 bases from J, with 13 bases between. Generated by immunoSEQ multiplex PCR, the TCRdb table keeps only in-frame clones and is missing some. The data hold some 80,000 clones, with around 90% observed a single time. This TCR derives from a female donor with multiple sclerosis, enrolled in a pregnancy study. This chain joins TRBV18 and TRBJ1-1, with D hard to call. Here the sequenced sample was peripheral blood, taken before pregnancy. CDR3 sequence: CASSPEVLRTEAFF. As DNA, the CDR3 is TGTGCCAGCTCACCCGAGGTCCTTCGGACTGAAGCTTTCTTT.